This T cell receptor (beta chain) was sequenced during a study of cytomegalovirus exposure and HLA in healthy donors. About the research overall: Earlier, about 179 million T cells were analyzed, and about 120 million unique TCR beta sequences were found among them.

This clone turned up a few times. The PCR employed 60 Vbeta primers together with 13 Jbeta primers. Measured with immunoSEQ multiplex PCR; TCRdb has only the in-frame clones, and not every one. The table lists under 200,000 clones, roughly 85% of them singletons, with roughly 1.2% in the top ten. Samples came from healthy bone marrow donors. This CDR3 has 15 residues. The J segment lost 1 base and the V segment lost 5 bases, leaving 6 bases of the junction unmatched. Germline V gene lookup returns CDR1 LNHDA and CDR2 SQIVND (reference sequence). This TCR came from a woman in her forties or fifties in good health and CMV-seronegative. Sequenced material: PBMCs. This chain joins TRBV19 and TRBJ1-1; 8 bases are a match to TRBD1. CDR3 amino acids: CASSVRTGWNTEAFF. CDR3 bases: TGTGCCAGTAGTGTAAGGACAGGGTGGAACACTGAAGCTTTCTTT. The full variable domain, rest sourced from reference TRBV19 and TRBJ1-1, is DGGITQSPKYLFRKEGQNVTLSCEQNLNHDAMYWYRQDPGQGLRLIYYSQIVNDFQKGDIAEGYSVSREKKESFPLTVTSAQKNPTAFYLCASSVRTGWNTEAFFGQGTRLTVV.